The subject of this entry is one T cell receptor (beta chain). Its antigen is as yet unknown. This entry comes from a study of blood T cells in healthy people across ages. In the study overall: Researchers report that template switching captured about one barcoded beta molecule per two T cells. Study conclusions and caveats: Estimates of diversity drawn from one million T cells were considered underestimates.

This CDR3 is 13 amino acids long. The germline gives CDR1 SEHNR, CDR2 FQNEAQ (reference sequence). The germline V and J ends were trimmed by 10 bases and 1 base, with 14 bases remaining between them. A sample-barcoded 5' primer and a J-beta primer mix were used in a second PCR of about 7 to 12 cycles. Samples each returned at least 2.5 million CDR3-containing paired-end reads. TCRdb fed the 5' RACE reads into MiXCR, producing one record per CDR3 protein. The sample records hundreds of thousands of distinct CDR3 sequences, roughly 50% being singletons. With each sample, at least 5 micrograms of total RNA were extracted.

This TCR was recovered from a man older than 75 in good health. The rearrangement joins TRBV7-9 to TRBJ2-7; maybe TRBD1 (6 bases). Input material: blood. CDR3 region: CATRGRGSYEQYF. CDR3 DNA: TGTGCCACCAGGGGACGAGGGTCCTACGAGCAGTACTTC.